The following is a T cell receptor (beta chain) sequence with its context. Its antigen is as yet unknown. The repertoire was sequenced with immunoSEQ multiplex PCR; TCRdb's copy has only in-frame clones and lacks some. The sample lists 75,000 to 100,000 clones, 88% occurring once. The sample is drawn from a study of T cell responses to AZD1222 COVID-19 vaccine. The CDR3 spans 14 residues. Trimming removed 4 bases from V and 5 bases from J; junction bases left unmatched: 4. Germline V gene lookup returns CDR1 SGDLS and CDR2 YYNGEE. Regarding the study as a whole: The repertoires were collected only after the peak T cell response. Baseline seropositives among AZD1222 recipients totaled only five or six. In a largely white British group with more females than males, clonal diversity was possibly underestimated.

This chain connects TRBV9 to TRBJ1-4, with 8 bases lining up with TRBD1. The sequences come from peripheral blood, collected on day 0 of AZD1222 vaccination. This TCR came from an adult in good health. The CDR3 loop is CASSLDRGNEKLFF. In DNA form, the CDR3 reads TGTGCCAGCAGCCTCGACAGGGGAAATGAAAAACTGTTTTTT.